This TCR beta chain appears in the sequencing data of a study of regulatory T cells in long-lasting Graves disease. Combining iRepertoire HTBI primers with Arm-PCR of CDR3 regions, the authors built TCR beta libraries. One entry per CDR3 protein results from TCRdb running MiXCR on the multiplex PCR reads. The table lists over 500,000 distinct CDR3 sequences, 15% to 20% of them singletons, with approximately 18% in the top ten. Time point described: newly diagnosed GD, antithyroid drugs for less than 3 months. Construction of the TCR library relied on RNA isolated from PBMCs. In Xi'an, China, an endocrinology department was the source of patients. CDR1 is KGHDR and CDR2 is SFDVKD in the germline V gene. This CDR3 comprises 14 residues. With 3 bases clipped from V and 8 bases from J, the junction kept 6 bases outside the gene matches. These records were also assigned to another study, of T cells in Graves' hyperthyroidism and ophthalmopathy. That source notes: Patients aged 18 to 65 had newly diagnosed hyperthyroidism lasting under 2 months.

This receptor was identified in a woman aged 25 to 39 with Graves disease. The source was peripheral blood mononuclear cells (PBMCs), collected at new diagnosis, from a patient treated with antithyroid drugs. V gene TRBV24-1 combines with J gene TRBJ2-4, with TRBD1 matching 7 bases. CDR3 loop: CATSDPGQDYIQYF. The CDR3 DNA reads TGTGCCACCAGTGATCCCGGACAGGACTACATTCAGTACTTC.